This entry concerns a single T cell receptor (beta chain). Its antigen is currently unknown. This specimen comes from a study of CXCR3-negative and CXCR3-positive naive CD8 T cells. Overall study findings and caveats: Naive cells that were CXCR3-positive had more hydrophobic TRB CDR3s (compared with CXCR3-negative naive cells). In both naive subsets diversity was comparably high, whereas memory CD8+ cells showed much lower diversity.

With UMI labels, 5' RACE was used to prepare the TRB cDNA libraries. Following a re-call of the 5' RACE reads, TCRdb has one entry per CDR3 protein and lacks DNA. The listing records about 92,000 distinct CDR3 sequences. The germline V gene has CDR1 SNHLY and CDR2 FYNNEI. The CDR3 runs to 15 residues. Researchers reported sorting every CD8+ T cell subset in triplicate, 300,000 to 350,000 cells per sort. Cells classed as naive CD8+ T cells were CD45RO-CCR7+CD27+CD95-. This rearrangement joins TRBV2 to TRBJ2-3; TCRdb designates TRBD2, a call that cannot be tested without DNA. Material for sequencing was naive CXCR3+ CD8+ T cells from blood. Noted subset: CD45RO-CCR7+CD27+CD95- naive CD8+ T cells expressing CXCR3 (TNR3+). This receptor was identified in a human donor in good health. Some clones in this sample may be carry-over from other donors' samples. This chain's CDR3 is CASSGLAGNTDTQYF.